Below, 14 T cell receptor beta chains from the same sample are listed, as sequenced in a study of identical twins. TCRdb reanalysed the 5' RACE reads using MiXCR and keeps one entry per CDR3 protein. This sample carries approximately 240,000 distinct CDR3 sequences, 11% to 15% of them seen once, and the ten largest clones take 8.8%. Specimen: memory (CD45RO+) T cells sorted from blood. The receptors here all came from a woman aged 18-29 years in good health.

The rearrangement joins TRBV5-1 to TRBJ2-7; 12 bases align to TRBD2. Germline V gene data show CDR1 as SGHRS and CDR2 as YFSETQ. The V and J ends lost 4 bases and 5 bases, in that order; junction bases with no gene match: 7. This CDR3 is 15 amino acids long. Here the CDR3 reads CASSLETSGRHEQYF. In nucleotides, the CDR3 is TGCGCCAGCAGCCTAGAGACTAGCGGGAGACACGAGCAGTACTTC.

The rearrangement joins TRBV5-6 to TRBJ2-2; TRBD2 aligns across 7 bases. V was pared by 5 bases and J by 4 bases, with 11 bases of the junction left unmatched. Germline lookup yields CDR1 SGHDT and CDR2 YYEEEE. This CDR3 comprises 16 residues. This chain's CDR3 is CASRVLGRGTTGELFF. The CDR3 coding sequence is TGTGCCAGCAGGGTACTCGGGCGGGGGACCACCGGGGAGCTGTTTTTT.

This clonotype came up many times. J is TRBJ1-4 and V is TRBV12-3 or TRBV12-4; the D is unclear. CDR3 size: 14 residues. The germline V and J ends were trimmed by 6 bases and 1 base, with 9 bases remaining between them. The CDR3 here is CASSPGRTNEKLFF. The CDR3 region has the DNA TGTGCCAGCAGCCCCGGGAGAACTAATGAAAAACTGTTTTTT.

The V gene is TRBV4-1, the J gene TRBJ1-3; TRBD1 matches 9 bases. Germline V gene lookup returns CDR1 MGHRA and CDR2 YSYEKL. Trimming removed 1 base from V and 1 base from J; junction bases left unmatched: 2. The CDR3 extends over 16 amino acids. CDR3 in DNA: TGCGCCAGCAGCCAAGGACAGGGGGGATCTGGAAACACCATATATTTT. This encodes CASSQGQGGSGNTIYF.

This clonotype came up many times. This rearrangement joins TRBV10-3 to TRBJ1-6; 7 nucleotides agree with TRBD1. The trim removed 7 bases at V and 10 bases at J, leaving 13 bases unmatched. The CDR3 sequence is 15 residues long. CDR1 ENHRY and CDR2 SYGVKD come from the germline V gene. The CDR3 spells CAINSGQVSKSPLHF. In nucleotides, the CDR3 is TGTGCCATCAATTCTGGACAGGTATCTAAATCACCCCTCCACTTT.

This clonotype turned up a few times. The gene calls are TRBV29-1 and TRBJ2-1, with D perhaps assigned TRBD1 or TRBD2 (7 bases each). The V gene's germline CDR1 is SQVTM and CDR2 ANQGSEA. With 4 bases removed from V and 1 base from J, the gap between germline ends came to 11 bases. The CDR3 has 14 amino acids. CDR3 DNA: TGCAGCGTTGCAGGGGGGGGTTCCTACAATGAGCAGTTCTTC. This sequence encodes CSVAGGGSYNEQFF.

V and J are TRBV12-3 or TRBV12-4 and TRBJ1-6; 7 bases match TRBD1. V lost 5 bases, J lost 11 bases, and 9 bases stayed unmatched. CDR3 length: 14 amino acids. As DNA, the CDR3 is TGTGCCAGCAGTCAGAGGGACAGTCGTCCACCCCTCCACTTT. Its translation: CASSQRDSRPPLHF.

This clonotype was recorded at least ten times. This chain uses TRBV5-1 with TRBJ2-7, with a tentative D call TRBD2 (5 bases). In germline, CDR1 is SGHRS, CDR2 YFSETQ. V was cut by 0 bases and J by 3 bases, with 13 bases left in between. This CDR3 spans 15 amino acids. CDR3 nucleotides: TGCGCCAGCAGCTTGGAAGGCGGAGGAGGCTACGAGCAGTACTTC. This codes for CASSLEGGGGYEQYF.

The chain employs TRBV29-1 and TRBJ2-5; 8 positions match TRBD2. Per germline, CDR1 SQVTM and CDR2 ANQGSEA. V lost 7 bases to trimming and J lost 5 bases; unmatched junction nucleotides: 6. The CDR3 runs to 12 residues. The CDR3 is CSAGGGGETQYF. The CDR3 DNA reads as TGCAGCGCCGGGGGCGGGGGGGAGACCCAGTACTTC.

This clonotype was counted a few times. This sequence joins TRBV11-2 and TRBJ2-1; TRBD1 is a possible D gene (6 bases). The CDR3 runs 18 residues. The V gene's germline CDR1 is SGHAT and CDR2 FQNNGV. V gave up 5 bases and J gave up 1 base, with 21 bases separating them. The CDR3 protein is CASSINRGSGESYNEQFF. In nucleotides, the CDR3 is TGTGCCAGCAGCATAAACAGAGGTTCAGGGGAATCCTACAATGAGCAGTTCTTC.

The chain couples TRBV28 to TRBJ1-1, with a weak D call TRBD1 (6 bases). The V end was cut by 4 bases, the J end by 4 bases, with 13 bases between. The CDR3 sequence is 14 residues long. Per germline, CDR1 MDHEN and CDR2 SYDVKM. CDR3 bases: TGTGCCAGCAGTTGGGGGGCTGTGGGCACTGAAGCTTTCTTT. It yields the protein CASSWGAVGTEAFF.

This chain connects TRBV7-2 to TRBJ1-1, with D hard to call. CDR1 and CDR2 from the germline V gene are SGHTA and FQGNSA. This CDR3 is built from 13 residues. V was clipped by 6 bases and J by 0 bases, with 8 bases between them. The CDR3 coding sequence is TGTGCCAGCAGGCGGGAGGTGAACACTGAAGCTTTCTTT. Translated, it gives CASRREVNTEAFF. The full variable domain, with the rest looked up from reference TRBV7-2 and TRBJ1-1, is GAGVSQSPSNKVTEKGKDVELRCDPISGHTALYWYRQSLGQGLEFLIYFQGNSAPDKSGLPSDRFSAERTGGSVSTLTIQRTQQEDSAVYLCASRREVNTEAFFGQGTRLTVV.

This clonotype has a handful of counts. The chain combines TRBV12-3 or TRBV12-4 with TRBJ1-2; D might be TRBD1 (5 bases). The germline V and J ends were trimmed by 7 bases and 7 bases, with 19 bases remaining between them. This CDR3 contains 14 residues. This chain's CDR3 is CASTYSGAGSGYTF. The CDR3 DNA reads TGTGCCAGCACCTATTCCGGGGCAGGCTCTGGCTACACCTTC.

V and J are TRBV5-4 and TRBJ2-1; 7 bases agree with TRBD2. CDR3 length: 14 amino acids. Germline V lookup: CDR1 SGHNT, CDR2 YYREEE (reference sequence). V was pared by 2 bases and J by 9 bases, with 8 bases of the junction left unmatched. The CDR3 loop reads CASSFGGSSGEQFF. In DNA form, the CDR3 reads TGTGCCAGCAGCTTCGGGGGGTCGTCGGGTGAGCAGTTCTTC.